One and the same sample provided the 28 T cell receptor beta chains below, sequenced in a study of blood T cell repertoires in COVID-19. Sequencing was performed with immunoSEQ multiplex PCR; in TCRdb, only in-frame clones are kept and a portion is missing. The repertoire holds approximately 110,000 clones, about 94% seen once, with about 1.9% in the top ten. Sequenced sample: peripheral blood. All receptors derive from a man aged 45 to 65 with COVID-19, enrolled during active disease.

The chain joins TRBV6-6 to TRBJ2-3; TRBD1 agrees at 7 bases. Germline CDR1 is MNHNY and CDR2 is SVGAGI (reference sequence). V was pared by 3 bases and J by 5 bases, with 8 bases of the junction left unmatched. The CDR3 loop spans 15 amino acids. This CDR3 is CASSYAGGHGDTQYF. In DNA form, the CDR3 reads TGTGCCAGCAGTTATGCAGGGGGTCATGGAGATACGCAGTATTTT.

V and J are TRBV4-3 and TRBJ1-2; 8 bases are a match to TRBD1. The CDR3 contains 14 residues. Germline CDR1 is LGHNA and CDR2 is YSLEER. Trimming at V came to 0 bases and at J to 9 bases, leaving 6 bases not matched to a gene. The CDR3 loop reads CASSQDVTGGSYTF. In DNA form, the CDR3 reads TGCGCCAGCAGCCAAGATGTTACAGGGGGAAGCTACACCTTC.

CDR3 region: CASSLAGDSNYYNSPLHF. The CDR3 bases are TGTGCCAGCAGCTTGGCGGGAGACTCGAATTATTATAATTCACCCCTCCACTTT. This chain links TRBV5-6 with TRBJ1-6, with unresolved D. The CDR3 consists of 18 residues. The ends were cut back, 0 bases at V and 4 bases at J, with 17 bases in the middle. Germline values: CDR1 SGHDT, CDR2 YYEEEE.

This chain joins TRBV30 and TRBJ1-6; 9 nucleotides line up with TRBD1. J was trimmed by 8 bases and V by 4 bases; bases with no gene match: 3. Germline V gene data show CDR1 as GTSNPN and CDR2 as SVGIG (reference sequence). The CDR3 consists of 13 residues. CDR3 nucleotides: TGTGCCTGGACGGGACAGGGTGATTCACCCCTCCACTTT. It yields the protein CAWTGQGDSPLHF.

The V gene is TRBV3-1 (or the pseudogene TRBV3-2), the J gene TRBJ2-2; 7 positions match TRBD2. This CDR3 is 15 amino acids long. Germline V lookup: CDR1 LGHDT, CDR2 YNNKEL (reference sequence). V trimming: 4 bases; J trimming: 0 bases; junction bases outside the gene matches: 2. CDR3 in DNA: TGTGCCAGCAGCCTTAGCGGGTCGAACACCGGGGAGCTGTTTTTT. This translates into CASSLSGSNTGELFF.

This sequence joins TRBV6-6 and TRBJ1-2; 8 bases match TRBD1. The CDR3 has 15 amino acids. V lost 5 bases to trimming and J lost 1 base; unmatched junction nucleotides: 6. Germline lookup yields CDR1 MNHNY and CDR2 SVGAGI (reference sequence). CDR3 in amino acids: CASSTYRGINYGYTF. DNA for the CDR3: TGTGCCAGCAGTACCTACAGGGGGATTAACTATGGCTACACCTTC.

This chain uses TRBV14 with TRBJ2-5; TRBD1 might be the D (6 bases). The CDR3 consists of 17 residues. Germline V CDR1 and CDR2: SGHDN, FVKESK. The V end was cut by 0 bases, the J end by 2 bases, with 16 bases between. The CDR3 is CASSQDRGHERQETQYF. The CDR3 bases are TGTGCCAGCAGCCAAGACAGGGGCCATGAGAGGCAAGAGACCCAGTACTTC.

The rearrangement links TRBV12-3 or TRBV12-4 to TRBJ1-2, with D hard to call. V was cut by 2 bases and J by 6 bases, with 7 bases left in between. CDR3 size: 12 residues. The CDR3 DNA reads as TGTGCCAGCAGTTTATCGCAGGATGGCTACACCTTC. This encodes CASSLSQDGYTF.

The chain has TRBV10-3 and TRBJ2-3, with 9 bases aligning to TRBD2. CDR1 and CDR2 from the germline V gene are ENHRY and SYGVKD. The CDR3 has 15 amino acids. Losses at the gene ends were 6 bases for V and 0 bases for J; bases not matched to a gene: 4. The CDR3 DNA follows: TGTGCCATCAGCATTAGCGGGAGTAGCACAGATACGCAGTATTTT. Translation gives CAISISGSSTDTQYF.

This chain connects TRBV24-1 to TRBJ2-3, with 7 bases fitting TRBD1. The CDR3 has 17 amino acids. Germline trimming cut 4 bases from V and 1 base from J; bases unmatched to any gene: 10. Germline V gene data show CDR1 as KGHDR and CDR2 as SFDVKD. The DNA of the CDR3 is TGTGCCACCAGTGACCTCCGACAGGGAAGGGGCACAGATACGCAGTATTTT. This encodes CATSDLRQGRGTDTQYF.

The chain links TRBV24-1 to TRBJ2-7, with TRBD2 as a possible D gene (7 bases). The germline V gene has CDR1 KGHDR and CDR2 SFDVKD. This CDR3 comprises 16 residues. The V and J ends lost 6 bases and 9 bases respectively, with 26 bases between them. The CDR3 DNA is TGTGCCACCAGTTCGGTCGGGGGGACACCACTTGGGGGGCAGTACGTC. It yields the protein CATSSVGGTPLGGQYV.

The chain couples TRBV6-2 or TRBV6-3 to TRBJ1-5, with TRBD1 as a possible D gene (6 bases). Looked up from germline, CDR1 is MNHEY and CDR2 is SVGEGT. The CDR3 covers 14 residues. Trimming shortened V by 4 bases and J by 4 bases, and 11 bases separated the two germline ends. The CDR3 sequence is CASSSLGGNQPQHF. CDR3 nucleotide sequence: TGTGCCAGCAGTTCCCTAGGGGGAAATCAGCCCCAGCATTTT.

This clone appeared once. The chain couples TRBV3-1 (or the pseudogene TRBV3-2) to TRBJ1-5; 9 nucleotides match TRBD1. The germline gives CDR1 LGHDT, CDR2 YNNKEL (reference sequence). The CDR3 covers 16 residues. J gave up 2 bases and V 4 bases, and 6 bases lay outside the gene matches. CDR3 sequence reads: CASSLRTGVGNQPQHF. CDR3 bases: TGTGCCAGCAGCCTCCGGACAGGGGTTGGCAATCAGCCCCAGCATTTT.

The count of this clone is one. The chain combines TRBV6-2 or TRBV6-3 with TRBJ2-1, with TRBD2 matching over 9 bases. Germline assignment: CDR1 MNHEY and CDR2 SVGEGT. This CDR3 has 16 residues. V lost 5 bases and J lost 6; bases outside the gene matches: 11. This CDR3 is CASSRYSGRESNEQFF. The CDR3 DNA follows: TGTGCCAGCAGTAGATATAGCGGGAGAGAAAGCAATGAGCAGTTCTTC.

The chain uses TRBV2 and TRBJ2-1; TRBD2 aligns across 8 bases. The CDR3 is 14 residues long. Per the germline V gene, CDR1 is SNHLY and CDR2 is FYNNEI. Unmatched junction bases numbered 12, after V lost 8 bases and J lost 9 bases. The DNA of the CDR3 is TGTGCCAGCCGGAAGCGGGAGAAATCGGGTGAGCAGTTCTTC. Its protein product is CASRKREKSGEQFF.

V gene TRBV12-5 combines with J gene TRBJ1-1; D is undetermined. The V gene lost 1 base and the J gene lost 0 bases, with 6 bases spanning the gap. Germline V lookup: CDR1 LGHNT, CDR2 FRNRAP. The CDR3 extends over 14 amino acids. As DNA, the CDR3 is TGTGCTAGTGGTTTGGGGGGAGTGAACACTGAAGCTTTCTTT. It translates to CASGLGGVNTEAFF.

The V call is TRBV7-6, the J call TRBJ2-1; D remains unclear. There are 15 residues in the CDR3. V was shortened by 2 bases and J by 0 bases, with 8 bases between the two germline ends. Germline loops: CDR1 SGHVS, CDR2 FNYEAQ. CDR3 loop: CASSLSQSSYNEQFF. Written as DNA, the CDR3 is TGTGCCAGCAGCTTAAGCCAAAGCTCCTACAATGAGCAGTTCTTC.

The chain couples TRBV18 to TRBJ1-5, with no clear D. The CDR3 runs to 15 residues. Germline CDR1 KGHSH, CDR2 LQKENI. The germline V and J ends were trimmed by 0 bases and 2 bases, with 8 bases remaining between them. CDR3 nucleotide sequence: TGTGCCAGCTCACCACCGGGGAGGGGCAATCAGCCCCAGCATTTT. It translates to CASSPPGRGNQPQHF.

The chain combines TRBV30 with TRBJ2-1; 11 bases are a match to TRBD2. Germline trimming cut 1 base from V and 4 bases from J; bases unmatched to any gene: 0. Germline CDR1 and CDR2: GTSNPN and SVGIG (reference sequence). CDR3 length equals 14 residues. The CDR3 region is CAWSGLAGYNEQFF. Written as DNA, the CDR3 is TGTGCCTGGAGTGGACTAGCGGGATACAATGAGCAGTTCTTC.

The CDR3, as DNA: TGTGCCAGCAGCGCCGGGACACCGAACACCGGGGAGCTGTTTTTT. Protein: CASSAGTPNTGELFF. This chain uses TRBV9 with TRBJ2-2, with a weak D call TRBD1 (6 bases). The length of the CDR3 is 15 residues. CDR1 and CDR2 from the germline V gene are SGDLS and YYNGEE. V was cut by 3 bases and J by 0 bases, with 9 bases left in between.

V usage is TRBV5-1 and J usage is TRBJ1-1; 7 positions agree with TRBD1. Germline CDR1 SGHRS, CDR2 YFSETQ. V gave up 1 base and J gave up 3 bases; unmatched junction bases: 30. The CDR3 covers 23 residues. Here the CDR3 DNA reads TGCGCCAGCAGCTTGACCCAAGCCAGCTCGGACAGGCACGGGGGAATTTCGGACACTGAAGCTTTCTTT. Protein product: CASSLTQASSDRHGGISDTEAFF.

The CDR3 here is CASSDRDTISGNTIYF. The CDR3 DNA sequence: TGCGCCAGCAGTGATAGGGACACCATCTCTGGAAACACCATATATTTT. The chain couples TRBV10-1 to TRBJ1-3; D may be TRBD1 (6 bases). Trimming stripped 3 bases from V and 0 bases from J, with 12 bases between. Per the germline V gene, CDR1 is WNHNN and CDR2 is SYGVQD (reference sequence). The CDR3 loop spans 16 amino acids.

This clone appeared once. This sequence joins TRBV28 and TRBJ2-3; unclear D gene. V dropped 3 bases and J dropped 2 bases, with 15 bases sitting between them. Germline V gene lookup returns CDR1 MDHEN and CDR2 SYDVKM. The CDR3 loop spans 16 amino acids. For the CDR3, the DNA is TGTGCCAGCAGTTTTAGTGGAACAGCAAACACAGATACGCAGTATTTT. Translating it yields CASSFSGTANTDTQYF.

The chain uses TRBV5-1 and TRBJ1-1; a weak D match, TRBD1 (5 bases). This CDR3 has 13 residues. V was clipped by 2 bases and J by 5 bases, with 10 bases between them. Germline V gene lookup returns CDR1 SGHRS and CDR2 YFSETQ. The CDR3 sequence: CASSLQAGTEAFF. CDR3 coding DNA: TGCGCCAGCAGCTTACAGGCGGGGACTGAAGCTTTCTTT.

The count of this clone is one. The rearrangement joins TRBV28 to TRBJ2-1; D not certain. V was shortened by 4 bases and J by 9 bases, with 4 bases between the two germline ends. The CDR3 spans 10 residues. Per the germline V gene, CDR1 is MDHEN and CDR2 is SYDVKM. The CDR3 here is CASSSGEQFF. The CDR3 DNA sequence: TGTGCCAGCAGTTCCGGTGAGCAGTTCTTC.

The chain recombines TRBV12-5 with TRBJ1-1; tentatively, D is TRBD1 (5 bases). The germline gives CDR1 LGHNT, CDR2 FRNRAP. CDR3 size: 12 residues. The V gene lost 4 bases and the J gene lost 7 bases, with 10 bases spanning the gap. The CDR3 nucleotides are TGTGCTAGTGGTTCAGGGAGGGATGAAGCTTTCTTT. It yields the protein CASGSGRDEAFF.

The V gene is TRBV6-1, the J gene TRBJ2-7; D is undetermined. This CDR3 spans 13 amino acids. Looked up from germline, CDR1 is MNHNS and CDR2 is SASEGT. The V and J ends lost 0 bases and 4 bases respectively, with 7 bases between them. DNA for the CDR3: TGTGCCAGCAGTGAAGCTGAGCCGTACGAGCAGTACGTC. The encoded protein is CASSEAEPYEQYV.

The J gene is TRBJ1-2, the V gene TRBV4-2, with TRBD1 as a possible D gene (6 bases). V was trimmed by 0 bases and J by 5 bases, leaving 10 bases between them. The CDR3 consists of 14 residues. Looked up from germline, CDR1 is LGHNA and CDR2 is YNFKEQ. CDR3 sequence reads: CASSQDRGEYGYTF. The CDR3 nucleotides read TGTGCCAGCAGCCAAGACAGGGGCGAATATGGCTACACCTTC.